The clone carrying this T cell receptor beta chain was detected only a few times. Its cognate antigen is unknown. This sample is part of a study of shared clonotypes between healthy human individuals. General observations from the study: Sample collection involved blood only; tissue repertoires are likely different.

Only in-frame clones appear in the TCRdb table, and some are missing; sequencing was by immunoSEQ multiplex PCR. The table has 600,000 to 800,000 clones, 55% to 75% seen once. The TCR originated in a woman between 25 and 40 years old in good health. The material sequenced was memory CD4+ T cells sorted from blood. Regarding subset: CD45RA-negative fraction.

CDR3 protein: CASSFDGYQETQYF. The CDR3 nucleotides read TGTGCCAGCAGCTTTGACGGATACCAAGAGACCCAGTACTTC. V is TRBV5-5 and J is TRBJ2-5, with D uncertain. CDR3 length: 14 residues. V lost 2 bases and J lost 0, with 8 bases in between. CDR1 is SGHKS, CDR2 YYEKEE, per germline (reference sequence).